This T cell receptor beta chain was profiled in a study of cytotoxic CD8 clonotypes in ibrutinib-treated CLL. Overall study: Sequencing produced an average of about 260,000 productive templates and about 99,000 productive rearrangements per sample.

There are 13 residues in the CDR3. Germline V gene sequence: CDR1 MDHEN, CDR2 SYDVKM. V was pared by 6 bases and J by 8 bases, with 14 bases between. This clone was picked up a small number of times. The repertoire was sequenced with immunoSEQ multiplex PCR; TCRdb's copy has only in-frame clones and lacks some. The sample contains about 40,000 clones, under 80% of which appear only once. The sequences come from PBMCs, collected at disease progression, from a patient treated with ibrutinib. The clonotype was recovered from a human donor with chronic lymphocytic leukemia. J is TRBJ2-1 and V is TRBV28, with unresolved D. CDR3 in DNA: TGTGCCAGCAGCCCTACCGGACCGGATGAGCAGTTCTTC. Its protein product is CASSPTGPDEQFF.